This T cell receptor beta chain is from a study of cytomegalovirus exposure and HLA in healthy donors. Regarding the study as a whole: The authors confirmed in vitro that a few CMV-associated chains were specific for CMV antigens.

For this clone: Its antigen remains unidentified.

Trimming removed 3 bases at V and 1 base at J, with 13 bases between. Germline V lookup: CDR1 SGHNT, CDR2 YYREEE (reference sequence). The CDR3 runs 16 residues. This table comes from immunoSEQ multiplex PCR, and its TCRdb copy is limited to in-frame clones, with some not included. The sample lists more than 70,000 clones, 90% to 97% occurring once. The specimen sequenced was PBMCs. This receptor was obtained from a young man in good health and CMV-seropositive. This rearrangement joins TRBV5-4 to TRBJ2-2, with a tentative D call TRBD1 (5 bases). The CDR3 nucleotides read TGTGCCAGCAGCTCAGGTGACAGACGGAACACCGGGGAGCTGTTTTTT. Translated, it gives CASSSGDRRNTGELFF.